The 19 T cell receptor beta chains listed next were all sequenced from one sample in a study of OX40 agonist ivuxolimab in advanced cancers. The data were produced by immunoSEQ multiplex PCR, yet TCRdb's version contains in-frame clones alone and is incomplete. The sample consists of 70,000 to 95,000 clones, nearly 95% of them appearing once. Sequencing was performed on CD4+ or CD8+ T cells sorted from blood, taken in a trial of the OX40 agonist ivuxolimab. These receptors all stem from an adult with an advanced solid tumor such as melanoma, head and neck, liver or kidney cancer.

This clone was counted a single time. This rearrangement joins TRBV5-5 to TRBJ1-5; D ambiguous. CDR1 SGHKS and CDR2 YYEKEE come from the germline V gene (reference sequence). The CDR3 sequence is 16 residues long. Trimming cost V 1 base and J 2 bases, with 13 bases left between them. This chain's CDR3 is CASSLYEGRRNQPQHF. The CDR3 DNA follows: TGTGCCAGCAGCTTGTACGAGGGTCGGCGCAATCAGCCCCAGCATTTT.

The V gene is TRBV5-4, the J gene TRBJ2-7, with 9 bases that match TRBD1. The CDR3 covers 13 residues. V lost 7 bases and J lost 0; bases outside the gene matches: 2. CDR1 is SGHNT and CDR2 is YYREEE in the germline V gene (reference sequence). CDR3 DNA sequence: TGTGCCAGCGGGACAGGGAGCTCCTACGAGCAGTACTTC. This translates into CASGTGSSYEQYF.

This clone showed up just once. The chain employs TRBV27 and TRBJ1-1, with TRBD1 matching over 10 bases. V trimming: 0 bases; J trimming: 11 bases; junction bases outside the gene matches: 3. From germline, CDR1 is MNHEY and CDR2 SMNVEV (reference sequence). The CDR3 runs to 13 residues. The CDR3 DNA follows: TGTGCCAGCAGTTTATCTGGACAGGGGGACGCTTTCTTT. Its translation is CASSLSGQGDAFF.

The chain combines TRBV30 with TRBJ1-5; D possibly corresponds to TRBD1 (5 bases). The CDR3 length is 13 residues. The germline V gene has CDR1 GTSNPN and CDR2 SVGIG (reference sequence). With 2 bases removed from V and 5 bases from J, the gap between germline ends came to 10 bases. The CDR3 DNA follows: TGTGCCTGGAGTCCCTTAGGGGATCAGCCCCAGCATTTT. Amino acid sequence: CAWSPLGDQPQHF.

The V call is TRBV5-4, the J call TRBJ2-1, with D perhaps matching TRBD2 (6 bases). Per the germline V gene, CDR1 is SGHNT and CDR2 is YYREEE (reference sequence). Between the trimmed V and J ends, which lost 4 bases and 3 bases, there was a span of 11 bases. There are 14 residues in the CDR3. This chain's CDR3 is CASSPSGLYNEQFF. For the CDR3, the DNA is TGTGCCAGCAGCCCCTCGGGACTCTACAATGAGCAGTTCTTC.

This clone was detected once. This sequence joins TRBV5-1 and TRBJ2-1; 7 bases are shared with TRBD2. V shed 3 bases, J shed 10 bases, and the junction held 13 bases outside the gene matches. Germline-derived CDR1 and CDR2 are SGHRS and YFSETQ. The CDR3 covers 15 residues. The CDR3 region has the DNA TGCGCCAGCAGCTCTCGGGACTACGCTATACGGGAGCAGTTCTTC. Protein sequence: CASSSRDYAIREQFF.

V gene TRBV27 combines with J gene TRBJ1-1, with D perhaps TRBD1 (5 bases). The CDR3 is 15 residues long. The V end lost 3 bases, the J end lost 1 base, and 12 bases lay between the germline ends. The germline V gene encodes CDR1 MNHEY and CDR2 SMNVEV (reference sequence). The CDR3: CASSFFGGSNTEAFF. The DNA for the CDR3 is TGTGCCAGCAGTTTTTTCGGGGGTTCGAACACTGAAGCTTTCTTT.

The chain links TRBV7-3 to TRBJ1-1; D unresolved. The germline V gene has CDR1 SGHTA and CDR2 FQGTGA. There are 13 residues in the CDR3. V was shortened by 4 bases and J by 1 base, with 7 bases between the two germline ends. The CDR3 here is CASSYRGNTEAFF. The CDR3 coding sequence is TGTGCCAGCAGCTACCGTGGGAACACTGAAGCTTTCTTT.

The chain carries TRBV27 and TRBJ1-5; the match to TRBD1 covers 8 bases. The V segment lost 8 bases and the J segment 2 bases; nucleotides outside the gene matches: 5. This CDR3 region has 14 residues. The germline gives CDR1 MNHEY, CDR2 SMNVEV (reference sequence). The CDR3 spells CASRPGQGNQPQHF. CDR3 sequence (DNA): TGTGCCAGCCGGCCGGGACAGGGCAATCAGCCCCAGCATTTT.

The J gene is TRBJ1-6, the V gene TRBV2; TRBD1 matches 10 bases. The germline V gene encodes CDR1 SNHLY and CDR2 FYNNEI. The CDR3 length is 17 residues. The ends lost 7 bases at V and 2 bases at J; junction bases unmatched: 8. In nucleotides, the CDR3 is TGTGCCAGCAAGGGCCGGGGACAGGGGCCCTATAATTCACCCCTCCACTTT. Its translation: CASKGRGQGPYNSPLHF.

The CDR3 sequence is CASSPYPYRGDEQFF. In DNA, the CDR3 is TGCGCCAGCAGTCCTTACCCTTACAGGGGCGATGAGCAGTTCTTC. The chain has TRBV4-3 and TRBJ2-1, with 7 bases that match TRBD1. Looked up from germline, CDR1 is LGHNA and CDR2 is YSLEER. The CDR3 length is 15 residues. V shed 6 bases and J 8 bases; nucleotides not matched to a gene: 13.

This clone was recorded once. J is TRBJ2-1 and V is TRBV25-1; 7 positions agree with TRBD2. CDR3 length: 10 amino acids. V lost 10 bases to trimming and J lost 10 bases; unmatched junction nucleotides: 4. Per germline, CDR1 MGHDK and CDR2 SYGVNS. DNA for the CDR3: TGTGCCACCCAGACTAGCGAGCAGTTCTTC. Its translation: CATQTSEQFF.

This clone occurred a few times. The chain is built from TRBV19 and TRBJ1-2, with a possible D match to TRBD1 (6 bases). Trimming shortened V by 7 bases and J by 5 bases, and 14 bases separated the two germline ends. The length of the CDR3 is 13 residues. CDR1 LNHDA and CDR2 SQIVND come from the germline V gene (reference sequence). CDR3 protein: CASTAGEGYGYTF. In DNA form, the CDR3 reads TGTGCCAGTACCGCAGGGGAGGGTTATGGCTACACCTTC.

V and J are TRBV6-5 and TRBJ1-1, with a weak D call TRBD1 (5 bases). The CDR3 length is 11 residues. From germline, CDR1 is MNHEY and CDR2 SVGAGI. Trimming took 10 bases from V and 8 from J, leaving 14 bases between them. The CDR3 DNA is TGTGCCATCATGGCAGGGCCCGAAGCTTTCTTT. Protein sequence: CAIMAGPEAFF.

The rearrangement joins TRBV6-5 to TRBJ2-1; D is unclear. This CDR3 spans 13 amino acids. Trimming removed 6 bases from V and 5 bases from J, with 11 bases in between. CDR1 is MNHEY, CDR2 SVGAGI, per germline. The CDR3 loop is CASRPGPHNEQFF. CDR3 in DNA: TGTGCCAGCAGGCCAGGCCCTCACAATGAGCAGTTCTTC.

The chain uses TRBV5-4 and TRBJ2-1; D unresolved. V dropped 0 bases and J dropped 7 bases, with 8 bases sitting between them. The CDR3 runs 13 residues. Germline CDR1 reads SGHNT; CDR2 reads YYREEE (reference sequence). The CDR3 protein is CASSLAALNEQFF. DNA of the CDR3: TGTGCCAGCAGCTTGGCAGCCCTTAATGAGCAGTTCTTC. Filled out from reference TRBV5-4 and TRBJ2-1, the complete variable domain reads ETGVTQSPTHLIKTRGQQVTLRCSSQSGHNTVSWYQQALGQGPQFIFQYYREEENGRGNFPPRFSGLQFPNYSSELNVNALELDDSALYLCASSLAALNEQFFGPGTRLTVL.

V usage is TRBV10-3 and J usage is TRBJ1-5; tentatively, D is TRBD1 (6 bases). This CDR3 spans 12 amino acids. V was cut by 3 bases and J by 13 bases, with 13 bases left in between. The germline gives CDR1 ENHRY, CDR2 SYGVKD. The CDR3 here is CAISEGAGEQHF. In DNA, the CDR3 is TGTGCCATCAGTGAAGGGGCAGGGGAGCAGCATTTT.

The rearrangement uses TRBV2 and TRBJ1-6; 9 bases align to TRBD1. V lost 8 bases, J lost 5 bases, and 16 bases stayed unmatched. The CDR3 sequence is 18 residues long. Germline V lookup: CDR1 SNHLY, CDR2 FYNNEI. The CDR3 region is CASFSGQGPSRDNSPLHF. CDR3 bases: TGTGCCAGCTTCTCGGGACAGGGTCCTTCGAGGGATAATTCACCCCTCCACTTT.

The chain joins TRBV7-2 to TRBJ2-7; D call uncertain. This CDR3 region has 15 residues. The V gene's germline CDR1 is SGHTA and CDR2 FQGNSA. V was trimmed by 5 bases and J by 0 bases, leaving 14 bases between them. The CDR3 nucleotides are TGTGCCAGCAGCCCAAGCCCCGGGCTCTCCTACGAGCAGTACTTC. Protein product: CASSPSPGLSYEQYF.